This entry describes one T cell receptor beta chain. The record originates from a study of blood T cell repertoires in COVID-19. Study-wide context: PBMCs, B-cell-depleted T cells, or T cells were the source of the cDNA or gDNA that made up the material.

V was pared by 0 bases and J by 7 bases, with 13 bases between. CDR3 length: 15 residues. The germline V gene has CDR1 LGHDT and CDR2 YNNKEL (reference sequence). Method: immunoSEQ multiplex PCR; TCRdb's copy keeps in-frame clones and lacks some. The sample carries under 50,000 clones, 77% recorded once. This receptor was taken from a human donor with active or convalescent COVID-19. The donor label of this sample is uncertain. The sample was peripheral blood. This chain uses TRBV3-1 (or the pseudogene TRBV3-2) with TRBJ1-3, with a weak D call TRBD1 (6 bases). This CDR3 reads CASSQELTGRNTIYF. The DNA of the CDR3 is TGTGCCAGCAGCCAAGAGCTAACAGGGCGGAACACCATATATTTT.